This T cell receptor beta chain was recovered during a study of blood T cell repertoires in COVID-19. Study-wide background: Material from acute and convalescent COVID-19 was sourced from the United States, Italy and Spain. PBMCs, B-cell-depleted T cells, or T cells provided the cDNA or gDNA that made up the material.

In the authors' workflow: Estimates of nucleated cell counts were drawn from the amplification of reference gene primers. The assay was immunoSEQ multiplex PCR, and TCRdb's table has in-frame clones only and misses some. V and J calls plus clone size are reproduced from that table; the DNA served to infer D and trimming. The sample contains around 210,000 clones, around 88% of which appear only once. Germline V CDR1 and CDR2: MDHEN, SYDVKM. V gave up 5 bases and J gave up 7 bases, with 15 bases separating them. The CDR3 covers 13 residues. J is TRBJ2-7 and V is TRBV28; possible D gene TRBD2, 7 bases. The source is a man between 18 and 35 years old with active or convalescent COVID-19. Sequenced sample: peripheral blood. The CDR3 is CASSGGAPREQYF. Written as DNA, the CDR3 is TGTGCCAGCAGTGGGGGGGCTCCTCGGGAGCAGTACTTC.